This T cell receptor beta chain stems from a study of cytomegalovirus exposure and HLA in healthy donors. Study-level findings and limits: Because they were indistinguishable, some V segments, including TRBV6-2 and TRBV6-3, were excluded. Later analysis indicated greater clonal expansion among HLA-associated TCR beta chains than among equally common other chains. It emerged from a later analysis that several of the most significant clusters appeared to be linked to common viral pathogens. Per a prior analysis, the majority of TCR beta V segments were productive roughly 90% or roughly 30% of the time.

PCR primers comprised 60 Vbeta and 13 Jbeta primers. This table comes from immunoSEQ multiplex PCR, and its TCRdb copy is limited to in-frame clones, with some not included. Of 95,000 to 110,000 clones in the sample, about three quarters were seen once. Comments on this clone: Its antigen is not known.

Germline lookup yields CDR1 SEHNR and CDR2 FQNEAQ (reference sequence). Trimming took off 0 bases at V and 6 bases at J, with 6 bases between the two ends. The CDR3 covers 12 residues. The chain combines TRBV7-9 with TRBJ2-7, with D perhaps matching TRBD2 (6 bases). The sequenced sample was PBMCs. The TCR originated in a young woman in good health and CMV-seropositive. The CDR3 protein is CASSLAGGEQYF. The CDR3 nucleotides read TGTGCCAGCAGCTTAGCGGGGGGCGAGCAGTACTTC.